This T cell receptor (beta chain) was sequenced in a study of coeliac disease. CDR1 SGHRS and CDR2 YFSETQ come from the germline V gene. The CDR3 runs 17 residues. V shed 1 base, J shed 4 bases, and the junction held 11 bases outside the gene matches. Here immunoSEQ multiplex PCR was the method, and the copy in TCRdb shows in-frame clones only, minus some. The sample lists about 1,200 clones, roughly 66% occurring once. The clonotype comes from a woman aged 40 to 50 with celiac disease on a gluten-free diet, and with hypertension. Sequencing was carried out using lamina propria lymphocytes from the gut. The gene calls are TRBV5-1 and TRBJ1-1; 9 bases map to TRBD1. This CDR3 reads CASSLTGGVSGGTEAFF. In nucleotides, the CDR3 is TGCGCCAGCAGCTTGACAGGGGGCGTTTCGGGGGGCACTGAAGCTTTCTTT.